This is a list of T cell receptor beta chains from one sample in a study of OX40 agonist ivuxolimab in advanced cancers. Clones were sequenced by immunoSEQ multiplex PCR, and TCRdb holds only the in-frame ones, with some missing. The profile shows 35,000 to 45,000 clones, about nine tenths of them singletons. The sequences come from CD4+ or CD8+ T cells sorted from blood, collected in a trial of the OX40 agonist ivuxolimab. Receptors originate from an adult with an advanced solid tumor such as melanoma, head and neck, liver or kidney cancer. The CDR3 runs from the conserved cysteine through the conserved F or W. The D gene is left open where the match is weak.

d_gene	v_gene	j_gene	CDR3aa	CDR3nt
NA	TRBV5-1	TRBJ1-1	CASSPAGYEAFF	TGCGCCAGCAGCCCGGCCGGCTATGAAGCTTTCTTT
TRBD2	TRBV28	TRBJ2-7	CASSLEREIYEQYF	TGTGCCAGCAGTTTGGAGCGGGAGATCTACGAGCAGTACTTC
NA	TRBV6-5	TRBJ2-7	CASSYGGTNSYEQYF	TGTGCCAGCAGTTACGGCGGGACAAATTCCTACGAGCAGTACTTC
TRBD2	TRBV7-8	TRBJ2-1	CASSLAKASGTTSYNEQFF	TGTGCCAGCAGCTTAGCGAAGGCTAGCGGGACCACCTCCTACAATGAGCAGTTCTTC
NA	TRBV30	TRBJ2-7	CAWSEPDIAISDEQYF	TGTGCCTGGAGCGAGCCGGACATCGCGATCTCGGACGAGCAGTACTTC
NA	TRBV4-1	TRBJ2-2	CASHQTGQSTGELFF	TGCGCCAGCCATCAAACCGGACAGTCCACCGGGGAGCTGTTTTTT
NA	TRBV7-9	TRBJ2-1	CASSLELFFEQFF	NA
TRBD2	TRBV7-6	TRBJ2-3	CASSHGTSGRYTDTQYF	TGTGCCAGCAGCCACGGGACTAGCGGGAGATACACAGATACGCAGTATTTT
TRBD1	TRBV27	TRBJ2-7	CASSGQAYEQYF	TGTGCCAGTTCTGGACAGGCCTACGAGCAGTACTTC
NA	TRBV6-5	TRBJ1-6	CASSPSGLNSPLHF	TGTGCCAGCAGTCCCTCCGGCCTTAATTCACCCCTCCACTTT